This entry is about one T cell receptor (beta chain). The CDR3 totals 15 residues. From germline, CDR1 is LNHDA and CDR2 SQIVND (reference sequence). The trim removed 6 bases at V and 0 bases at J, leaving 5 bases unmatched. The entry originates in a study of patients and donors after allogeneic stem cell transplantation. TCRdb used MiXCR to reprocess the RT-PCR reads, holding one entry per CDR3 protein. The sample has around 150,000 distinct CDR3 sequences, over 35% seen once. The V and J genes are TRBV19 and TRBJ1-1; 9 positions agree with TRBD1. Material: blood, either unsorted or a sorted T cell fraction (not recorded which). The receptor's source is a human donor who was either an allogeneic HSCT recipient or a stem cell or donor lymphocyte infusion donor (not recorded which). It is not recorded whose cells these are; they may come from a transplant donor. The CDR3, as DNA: TGTGCCAGTAGGGACAGGGGATATCTGAACACTGAAGCTTTCTTT. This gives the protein CASRDRGYLNTEAFF.